One and the same sample provided the 24 T cell receptor beta chains below, sequenced in a study of T cells in Graves' hyperthyroidism and ophthalmopathy. It was RNA transcripts that yielded the amplified TCR beta CDR3 regions. The TCR CDR3 first-round RT-PCR relied on the HTBI primer set. TCRdb re-called the multiplex PCR reads with MiXCR, one entry per CDR3 protein. The table has approximately 630,000 distinct CDR3 sequences, around 15% seen once. The sequenced sample was blood. These receptors all stem from a woman aged 25-40 years with Graves' hyperthyroidism.

In its sample, this clonotype was seen many times. The chain is built from TRBV12-3 or TRBV12-4 and TRBJ1-1; tentatively, D is TRBD1 (6 bases). The CDR3 has 16 amino acids. Deletions cut 6 bases from V and 5 bases from J, with 22 bases between. The CDR3 DNA reads TGTGCCAGCAGACCTATACAGGGTTTAGTGTATACTGAAGCTTTCTTT. It specifies CASRPIQGLVYTEAFF.

The J gene is TRBJ2-7, the V gene TRBV20-1; the D gene could be TRBD1 or TRBD2 (5 bases each). V was shortened by 1 base and J by 4 bases, with 14 bases between the two germline ends. CDR3 length: 14 amino acids. Germline V lookup: CDR1 DFQATT, CDR2 SNEGSKA (reference sequence). CDR3: CSARVGARVYEQYF. CDR3 nucleotides: TGCAGTGCTAGAGTTGGGGCGCGGGTGTACGAGCAGTACTTC.

This clonotype appeared many times. The chain couples TRBV6-1 to TRBJ1-1; TRBD1 is a possible D gene (6 bases). In germline, CDR1 is MNHNS, CDR2 SASEGT. V was cut by 6 bases and J by 10 bases, with 12 bases left in between. There are 11 residues in the CDR3. CDR3 in DNA: TGTGCCAGCAGGGCGGGGGCACGAGCTTTCTTT. Its translation: CASRAGARAFF.

The sample holds many counts of this clonotype. The V and J genes are TRBV7-2 and TRBJ2-5, with TRBD1 as a possible D gene (5 bases). Trimming cost V 0 bases and J 5 bases, with 10 bases left between them. Germline V gene lookup returns CDR1 SGHTA and CDR2 FQGNSA. The CDR3 covers 14 residues. In DNA, the CDR3 is TGTGCCAGCAGCTTAGCGGGGCCCGGGGAGACCCAGTACTTC. Residues: CASSLAGPGETQYF.

The rearrangement joins TRBV7-3 to TRBJ2-5; D possibly corresponds to TRBD2 (5 bases). Germline V gene data show CDR1 as SGHTA and CDR2 as FQGTGA. The CDR3 extends over 15 amino acids. V was shortened by 3 bases and J by 5 bases, with 16 bases between the two germline ends. The CDR3 nucleotides are TGTGCCAGCAGCTTTGAGGGAGTGGGAGAGGAGACCCAGTACTTC. Translated, it gives CASSFEGVGEETQYF.

This clonotype was observed many times. The J gene is TRBJ2-1, the V gene TRBV28; 11 nucleotides match TRBD2. CDR1 and CDR2 (germline): MDHEN, SYDVKM. The CDR3 is 15 amino acids. The J segment lost 8 bases and the V segment lost 1 base, leaving 4 bases of the junction unmatched. The CDR3 bases are TGTGCCAGCAGTTTATTACTAGCGGGAGACGATGAGCAGTTCTTC. It translates to CASSLLLAGDDEQFF.

This clonotype was counted a few times. V is TRBV6-1 and J is TRBJ2-5, with 7 bases aligning to TRBD2. The CDR3 runs 13 residues. CDR1 MNHNS and CDR2 SASEGT come from the germline V gene. The V gene end was trimmed by 3 bases and the J gene end by 4 bases; junction bases not matched to a gene: 2. CDR3 sequence: CASSDGGGETQYF. CDR3 DNA sequence: TGTGCCAGCAGTGATGGGGGGGGAGAGACCCAGTACTTC.

CDR3 sequence (DNA): TGTGCCAGCAGCGCCCAGAACTACAATGAGCAGTTCTTC. Encoded protein: CASSAQNYNEQFF. The genes are TRBV9 and TRBJ2-1; no clear D. Germline-derived CDR1 and CDR2 are SGDLS and YYNGEE. The CDR3 is made up of 13 amino acids. V dropped 3 bases and J dropped 3 bases, with 7 bases sitting between them.

At least ten counts were recorded for this clonotype. This chain uses TRBV6-1 with TRBJ2-1; TRBD2 matches 8 bases. V trimming: 4 bases; J trimming: 1 base; junction bases outside the gene matches: 9. The CDR3 loop spans 17 amino acids. Germline CDR1 reads MNHNS; CDR2 reads SASEGT. In DNA form, the CDR3 reads TGTGCCAGCAGTGGGAGTGCCAGCGGGAGTTCCTACAATGAGCAGTTCTTC. Its translation: CASSGSASGSSYNEQFF.

This clonotype was detected many times. J is TRBJ2-3 and V is TRBV10-3; D not certain. The CDR3 spans 16 residues. Germline V gene data show CDR1 as ENHRY and CDR2 as SYGVKD. Trimming removed 0 bases at V and 2 bases at J, with 12 bases between. In nucleotides, the CDR3 is TGTGCCATCAGTGAGTCCTCGGCAGCGACCACAGATACGCAGTATTTT. Translation: CAISESSAATTDTQYF.

This clonotype was counted at least ten times. CDR3 loop: CSANTGGNSPLHF. The CDR3 DNA follows: TGCAGTGCAAATACAGGGGGCAATTCACCCCTCCACTTT. The gene calls are TRBV20-1 and TRBJ1-6, with 9 bases matching TRBD1. V dropped 6 bases and J dropped 7; count of bases not matched to a gene: 4. The CDR3 has 13 amino acids. The germline V gene has CDR1 DFQATT and CDR2 SNEGSKA (reference sequence).

There are many counts of this clonotype. The rearrangement links TRBV2 to TRBJ2-5; maybe TRBD1 (5 bases). Trimming pared 8 bases from V and 0 bases from J, leaving 22 bases between. The CDR3 runs to 17 residues. Germline V gives CDR1 SNHLY, CDR2 FYNNEI. The CDR3 bases are TGTGCCAGCTGCTCCCTGGCGGACACACCGTACCAAGAGACCCAGTACTTC. Protein product: CASCSLADTPYQETQYF.

As concerns this clonotype: A much bigger clone sits one base away, suggesting this may be a read error. This chain links TRBV20-1 with TRBJ2-7, with 8 bases matching TRBD2. The CDR3 has 14 residues. With 5 bases clipped from V and 7 bases from J, the junction kept 13 bases outside the gene matches. Germline lookup yields CDR1 DFQATT and CDR2 SNEGSKA (reference sequence). The CDR3 is CSAGRAGVGNEQYF. The CDR3 DNA reads TGCAGTGCTGGTCGAGCGGGAGTGGGGAATGAGCAGTACTTC.

As for this clonotype: This may be a read error: a much more frequent sequence differs by one nucleotide. The chain has TRBV20-1 and TRBJ2-7; D may be TRBD2 (6 bases). Trimming left V 3 bases short and J 6 bases short, with 21 bases between. This CDR3 contains 15 residues. Germline lookup yields CDR1 DFQATT and CDR2 SNEGSKA (reference sequence). The CDR3 coding sequence is TGCAGTGCTAGCGATCCCCGGACTAAGGACTTCGAGCAGTACTTC. Its translation is CSASDPRTKDFEQYF.

Notes on this clonotype: A much larger clone is a single base away; this may be a read error. The CDR3 does not close with the conserved phenylalanine or tryptophan, likely indicating a read error. The rearrangement joins TRBV27 to TRBJ1-1, with D unclear. CDR1 MNHEY and CDR2 SMNVEV come from the germline V gene (reference sequence). V was clipped by 4 bases and J by 8 bases, with 11 bases between them. This CDR3 spans 12 amino acids. CDR3 sequence reads: CASSSLSGEAFL. In DNA form, the CDR3 reads TGTGCCAGCAGTTCACTATCGGGCGAAGCTTTCCTT.

The CDR3 here is CASSLFRGDEKLFF. The CDR3 nucleotides read TGCGCCAGCAGCTTGTTTAGGGGGGATGAAAAACTGTTTTTT. The V and J genes are TRBV5-1 and TRBJ1-4, with D possibly being TRBD1 (6 bases). CDR3 length: 14 amino acids. Trimming pared 1 base from V and 6 bases from J, leaving 10 bases between. CDR1 and CDR2 from the germline V gene are SGHRS and YFSETQ.

This clonotype was counted only a few times. The V gene is TRBV19, the J gene TRBJ1-2; 8 nucleotides line up with TRBD1. Trimming cost V 9 bases and J 7 bases; bases outside gene matches: 10. Germline V gene data show CDR1 as LNHDA and CDR2 as SQIVND (reference sequence). The CDR3 runs 13 residues. CDR3 DNA sequence: TGTGCCAGCCGGAGGCAGGGGGCGCTTGGCTACACCTTC. It codes for CASRRQGALGYTF.

This clonotype was seen a few times. In nucleotides, the CDR3 is TGTGCCAGCAGCCGGGCGGGGTACACAGATACGCAGTATTTT. This sequence encodes CASSRAGYTDTQYF. The chain carries TRBV6-1 and TRBJ2-3, with a tentative D call TRBD2 (6 bases). The V end lost 6 bases, the J end lost 2 bases, and 12 bases lay between the germline ends. Germline CDR1 and CDR2: MNHNS and SASEGT. The CDR3 spans 14 residues.

This clonotype was seen ten or more times. The rearrangement links TRBV30 to TRBJ2-3; 8 positions match TRBD2. This CDR3 has 12 amino acids. The V gene's germline CDR1 is GTSNPN and CDR2 SVGIG (reference sequence). Germline trimming cut 2 bases from V and 6 bases from J; bases unmatched to any gene: 1. CDR3 sequence: CAWSSSGDTQYF. CDR3 bases: TGTGCCTGGAGTTCTAGCGGGGATACGCAGTATTTT. Drawing the rest from reference TRBV30 and TRBJ2-3, the complete variable domain is SQTIHQWPATLVQPVGSPLSLECTVEGTSNPNLYWYRQAAGRGLQLLFYSVGIGQISSEVPQNLSASRPQDRQFILSSKKLLLSDSGFYLCAWSSSGDTQYFGPGTRLTVL.

This chain uses TRBV6-1 with TRBJ2-2; 7 bases fit TRBD2. Per germline, CDR1 MNHNS and CDR2 SASEGT. V shed 6 bases, J shed 5 bases, and the junction held 9 bases outside the gene matches. This CDR3 has 15 residues. CDR3 sequence reads: CASRDSGMSTGELFF. CDR3 bases: TGTGCCAGCAGAGACAGCGGGATGTCGACCGGGGAGCTGTTTTTT.

This clonotype showed up many times. This rearrangement joins TRBV19 to TRBJ2-5, with D perhaps TRBD2 (6 bases). CDR3 size: 13 residues. Between the trimmed V and J ends, which lost 3 bases and 3 bases, there was a span of 8 bases. The germline CDR1 and CDR2 sequences are LNHDA and SQIVND (reference sequence). CDR3 in amino acids: CASSMGLEETQYF. As DNA, the CDR3 is TGTGCCAGTAGTATGGGACTCGAAGAGACCCAGTACTTC.

The chain uses TRBV6-5 and TRBJ2-3; D not certain. V was shortened by 4 bases and J by 0 bases, with 11 bases between the two germline ends. The CDR3 extends over 15 amino acids. The germline V gene encodes CDR1 MNHEY and CDR2 SVGAGI. The CDR3 sequence is CASSFGEESTDTQYF. The CDR3, as DNA: TGTGCCAGCAGTTTCGGTGAGGAGAGCACAGATACGCAGTATTTT.

The chain joins TRBV18 to TRBJ1-1; D unresolved. Germline CDR1 and CDR2: KGHSH and LQKENI. Trimming took 1 base from V and 1 from J, leaving 7 bases between them. CDR3 length: 14 residues. CDR3 sequence (DNA): TGTGCCAGCTCACCACGACCGGCGAACACTGAAGCTTTCTTT. This codes for CASSPRPANTEAFF.

The rearrangement uses TRBV28 and TRBJ2-4; D possibly corresponds to TRBD2 (5 bases). Trimming removed 5 bases at V and 3 bases at J, with 23 bases between. Germline CDR1 is MDHEN and CDR2 is SYDVKM. The CDR3 has 18 amino acids. Here the CDR3 DNA reads TGTGCCAGCAGTCCGAAGACGAGCCGGAGGCCTTTCAAAAACATTCAGTACTTC. Residues: CASSPKTSRRPFKNIQYF.